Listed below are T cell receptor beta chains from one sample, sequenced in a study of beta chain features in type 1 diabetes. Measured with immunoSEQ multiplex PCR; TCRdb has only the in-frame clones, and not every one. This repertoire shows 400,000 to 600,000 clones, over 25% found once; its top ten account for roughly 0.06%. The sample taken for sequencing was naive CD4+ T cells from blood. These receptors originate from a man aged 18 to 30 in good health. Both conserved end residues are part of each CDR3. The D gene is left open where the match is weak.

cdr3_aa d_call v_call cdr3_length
CASSVAVPGPQHF . TRBV7-9 13
CATSRDGSRAIDRTF . TRBV15 15
CSALKAAEAFF . TRBV29-1 11
CAWGISGANVLTF . TRBV30 13
CASAQTYNEQFF . TRBV5-6 12
CASRYGETQYF . TRBV2 11
CAWSQGTYEQYF . TRBV30 12
CACSGRDRGTGANVLTF TRBD1 TRBV19 17
CAWSAGQGAGQPQHF TRBD1 TRBV30 15
CASSPTGLNEQYF . TRBV18 13
CASSLEAQPYEQYF . TRBV4-1 14
CASSPGPPEVEQYF . TRBV4-1 14
CATSTGTGETDTQYF . TRBV15 15
CASSYNYEQYF . TRBV7-2 11
CASSDGRYRSYNEQFF . TRBV2 16
CASSVALSSDNEQFF . TRBV9 15
CASSPPWAFF . TRBV28 10
CASSVGTGKETQYF TRBD1 TRBV9 14
CAWRVAGVNTGELFF TRBD2 TRBV30 15
CSAGPGDEQYF . TRBV29-1 11
CASSLTGSEKLFF . TRBV28 13
CAWSERDSYGYTF TRBD1 TRBV30 13
CASSPEAGGPDTQYF TRBD1 TRBV18 15
CASSLANGIQETQYF . TRBV7-9 15
CASSLLLTENTGELFF . TRBV4-2 16
CAISVTGGDNEQFF . TRBV10-3 14
CASSQPRQGARYGYTF TRBD1 TRBV4-1 16
CASSYPGLAINEQFF TRBD2 TRBV7-9 15